This record looks at one T cell receptor beta chain sequence and its context. The record originates from a study of cytomegalovirus exposure and HLA in healthy donors. PCR primers comprised 60 Vbeta and 13 Jbeta primers. Repertoires were generated with immunoSEQ multiplex PCR, while TCRdb's copy carries only in-frame clones and drops some. Of 43,000 or so clones in the sample, 64% were seen once. Germline CDR1 reads MNHEY; CDR2 reads SMNVEV (reference sequence). The ends lost 3 bases at V and 2 bases at J; junction bases unmatched: 3. This CDR3 has 14 amino acids. This TCR was sampled from a human donor in good health. Sequencing was performed on PBMCs. The chain links TRBV27 to TRBJ2-7; 8 bases align to TRBD2. The CDR3 here is CASSFGGAPYEQYF. The CDR3, as DNA: TGTGCCAGCAGTTTCGGGGGGGCCCCCTACGAGCAGTACTTC.